This TCR beta chain was obtained from a study of cytomegalovirus exposure and HLA in healthy donors. CDR1 is MGHRA, CDR2 YSYEKL, per germline. Trimming left V 1 base short and J 6 bases short, with 21 bases between. The length of the CDR3 is 17 residues. PCR amplification relied on 60 Vbeta primers (plus 13 Jbeta primers). Only in-frame clones appear in the TCRdb table, and some are missing; sequencing was by immunoSEQ multiplex PCR. Of more than 150,000 clones listed, approximately 84% were seen once; the top ten hold 1.3% to 1.5%. What was sequenced was PBMCs. This TCR was recovered from a girl between 10 and 17 years old in good health and CMV-seropositive. The V call is TRBV4-1, the J call TRBJ1-2; D is unresolved. The CDR3 loop reads CASSQAYPGRETHGYTF. CDR3 sequence (DNA): TGCGCCAGCAGCCAAGCCTACCCAGGACGGGAAACTCATGGCTACACCTTC.